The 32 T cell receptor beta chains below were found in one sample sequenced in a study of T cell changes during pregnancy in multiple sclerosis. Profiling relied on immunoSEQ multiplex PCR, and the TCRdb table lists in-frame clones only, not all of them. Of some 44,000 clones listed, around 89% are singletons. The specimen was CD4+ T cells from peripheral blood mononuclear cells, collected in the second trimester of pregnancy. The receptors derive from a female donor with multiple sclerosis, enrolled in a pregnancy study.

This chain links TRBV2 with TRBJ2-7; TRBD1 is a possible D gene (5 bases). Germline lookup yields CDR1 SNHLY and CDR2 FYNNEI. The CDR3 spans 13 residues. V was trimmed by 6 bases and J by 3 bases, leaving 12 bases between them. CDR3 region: CASRQDGDYEQYF. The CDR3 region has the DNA TGTGCCAGCAGACAGGACGGAGACTACGAGCAGTACTTC.

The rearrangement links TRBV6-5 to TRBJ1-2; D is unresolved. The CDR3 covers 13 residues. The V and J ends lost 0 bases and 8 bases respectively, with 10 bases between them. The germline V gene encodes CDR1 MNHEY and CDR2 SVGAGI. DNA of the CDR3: TGTGCCAGCAGTTACTCGAGGGAGAGCGGCTACACCTTC. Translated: CASSYSRESGYTF.

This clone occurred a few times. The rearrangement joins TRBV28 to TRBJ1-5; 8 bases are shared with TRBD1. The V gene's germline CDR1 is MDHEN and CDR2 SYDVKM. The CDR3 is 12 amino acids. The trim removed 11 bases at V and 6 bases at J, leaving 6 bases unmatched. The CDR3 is CAVWTGRQPQHF. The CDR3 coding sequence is TGTGCCGTATGGACAGGGCGTCAGCCCCAGCATTTT.

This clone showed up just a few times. CDR3: CASSPGTGWVGEQYF. The CDR3 region has the DNA TGTGCCAGCAGTCCAGGGACAGGGTGGGTAGGGGAGCAGTACTTC. The chain links TRBV6-5 to TRBJ2-7, with 9 nucleotides matching TRBD1. With V trimmed by 5 bases and J by 7 bases, 12 bases remained unmatched. Germline CDR1 and CDR2: MNHEY and SVGAGI. This CDR3 region has 15 residues.

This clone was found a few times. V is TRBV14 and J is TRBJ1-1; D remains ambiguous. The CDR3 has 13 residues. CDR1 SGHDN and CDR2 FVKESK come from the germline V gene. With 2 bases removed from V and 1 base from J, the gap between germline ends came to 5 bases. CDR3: CASSQLRNTEAFF. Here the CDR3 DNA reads TGTGCCAGCAGCCAACTCAGGAACACTGAAGCTTTCTTT.

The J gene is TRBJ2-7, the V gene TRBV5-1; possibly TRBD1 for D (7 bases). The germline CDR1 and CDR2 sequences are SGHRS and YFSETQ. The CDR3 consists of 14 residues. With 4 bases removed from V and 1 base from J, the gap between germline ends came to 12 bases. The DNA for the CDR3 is TGCGCCAGCAGCCCCTCAGGGGGGTCCTACGAGCAGTACTTC. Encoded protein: CASSPSGGSYEQYF.

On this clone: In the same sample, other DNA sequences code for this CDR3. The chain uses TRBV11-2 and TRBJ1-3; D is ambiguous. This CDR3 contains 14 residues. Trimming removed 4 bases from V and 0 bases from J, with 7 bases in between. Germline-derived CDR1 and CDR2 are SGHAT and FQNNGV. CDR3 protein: CASSSGSSGNTIYF. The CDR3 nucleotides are TGTGCCAGCAGCTCAGGCAGCTCTGGAAACACCATATATTTT.

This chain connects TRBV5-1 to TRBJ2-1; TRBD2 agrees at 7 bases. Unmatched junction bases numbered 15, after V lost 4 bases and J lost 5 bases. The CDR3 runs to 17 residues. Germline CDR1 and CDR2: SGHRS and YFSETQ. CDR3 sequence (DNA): TGCGCCAGCAGCGCCCCGTTAGTCCGGGGGGACCACAATGAGCAGTTCTTC. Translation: CASSAPLVRGDHNEQFF.

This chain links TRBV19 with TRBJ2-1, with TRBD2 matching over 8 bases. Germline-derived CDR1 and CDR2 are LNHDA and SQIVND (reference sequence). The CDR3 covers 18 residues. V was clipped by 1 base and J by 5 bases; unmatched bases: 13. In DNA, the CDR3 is TGTGCCAGTAGTATAGTCCCCCTCGGGACGGGAGGGAACAATGAGCAGTTCTTC. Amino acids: CASSIVPLGTGGNNEQFF.

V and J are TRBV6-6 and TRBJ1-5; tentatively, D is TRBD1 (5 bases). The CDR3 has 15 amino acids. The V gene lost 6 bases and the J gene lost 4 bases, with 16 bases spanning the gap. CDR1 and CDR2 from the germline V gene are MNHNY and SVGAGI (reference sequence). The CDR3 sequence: CASRPTRGGNQPQHF. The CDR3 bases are TGTGCCAGCAGACCCACAAGGGGTGGGAATCAGCCCCAGCATTTT.

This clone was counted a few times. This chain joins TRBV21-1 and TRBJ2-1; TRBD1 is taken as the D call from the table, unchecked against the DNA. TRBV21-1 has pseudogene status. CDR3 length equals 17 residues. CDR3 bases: TGTGCCAGCAGCAAAGAGCCGGGACAGGGGTCCTACAATGAGCAGTTCTTC. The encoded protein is CASSKEPGQGSYNEQFF.

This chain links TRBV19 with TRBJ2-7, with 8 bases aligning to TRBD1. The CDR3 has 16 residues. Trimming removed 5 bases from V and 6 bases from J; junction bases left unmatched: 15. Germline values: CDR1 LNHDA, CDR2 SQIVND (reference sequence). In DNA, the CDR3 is TGTGCCAGTAGTTCAGGACAGGGCTTGAACCCATTCGAGCAGTACTTC. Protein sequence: CASSSGQGLNPFEQYF.

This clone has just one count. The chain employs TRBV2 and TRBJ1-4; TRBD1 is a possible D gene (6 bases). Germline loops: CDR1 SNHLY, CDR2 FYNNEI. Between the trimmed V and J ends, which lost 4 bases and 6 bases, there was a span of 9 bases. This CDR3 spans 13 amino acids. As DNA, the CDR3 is TGTGCCAGCAGTGGGGGACACTATGAAAAACTGTTTTTT. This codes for CASSGGHYEKLFF.

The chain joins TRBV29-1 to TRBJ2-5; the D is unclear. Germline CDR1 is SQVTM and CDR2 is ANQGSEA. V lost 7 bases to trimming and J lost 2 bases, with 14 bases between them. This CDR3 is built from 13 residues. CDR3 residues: CSAHVLDQETQYF. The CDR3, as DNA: TGCAGCGCCCACGTCCTAGATCAAGAGACCCAGTACTTC.

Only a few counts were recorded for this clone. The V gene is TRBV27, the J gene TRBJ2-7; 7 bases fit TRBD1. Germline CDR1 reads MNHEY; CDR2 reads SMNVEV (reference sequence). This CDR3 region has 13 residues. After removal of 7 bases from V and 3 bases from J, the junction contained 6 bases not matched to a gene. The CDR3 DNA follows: TGTGCCAGCACTCGAGGGGGCGGCTACGAGCAGTACTTC. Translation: CASTRGGGYEQYF.

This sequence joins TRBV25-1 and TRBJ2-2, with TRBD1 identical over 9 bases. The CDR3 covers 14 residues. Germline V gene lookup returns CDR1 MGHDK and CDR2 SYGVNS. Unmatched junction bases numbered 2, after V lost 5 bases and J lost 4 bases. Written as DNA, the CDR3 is TGTGCCAGCAGTACAGGGGGCGGCACCGGGGAGCTGTTTTTT. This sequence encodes CASSTGGGTGELFF. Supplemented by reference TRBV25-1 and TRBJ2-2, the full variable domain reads EADIYQTPRYLVIGTGKKITLECSQTMGHDKMYWYQQDPGMELHLIHYSYGVNSTEKGDLSSESTVSRIRTEHFPLTLESARPSHTSQYLCASSTGGGTGELFFGEGSRLTVL.

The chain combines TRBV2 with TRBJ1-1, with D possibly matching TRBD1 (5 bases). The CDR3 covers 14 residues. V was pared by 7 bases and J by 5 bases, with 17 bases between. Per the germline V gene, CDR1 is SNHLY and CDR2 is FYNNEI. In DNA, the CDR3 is TGTGCCAGCACAGGGCGGGAAGGTCGAACTGAAGCTTTCTTT. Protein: CASTGREGRTEAFF.

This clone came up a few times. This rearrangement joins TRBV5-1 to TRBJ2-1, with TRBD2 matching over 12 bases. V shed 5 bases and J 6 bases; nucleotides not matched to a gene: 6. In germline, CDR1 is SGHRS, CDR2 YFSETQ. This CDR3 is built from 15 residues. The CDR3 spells CASSSGLAGSNEQFF. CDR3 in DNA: TGCGCCAGCAGTTCCGGACTAGCGGGAAGCAATGAGCAGTTCTTC.

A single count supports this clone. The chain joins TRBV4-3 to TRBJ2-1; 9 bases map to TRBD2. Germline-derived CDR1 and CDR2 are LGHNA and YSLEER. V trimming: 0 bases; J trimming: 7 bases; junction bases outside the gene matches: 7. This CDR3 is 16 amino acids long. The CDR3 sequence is CASSQDAGGFWNEQFF. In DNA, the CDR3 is TGCGCCAGCAGCCAAGACGCGGGAGGGTTTTGGAATGAGCAGTTCTTC.

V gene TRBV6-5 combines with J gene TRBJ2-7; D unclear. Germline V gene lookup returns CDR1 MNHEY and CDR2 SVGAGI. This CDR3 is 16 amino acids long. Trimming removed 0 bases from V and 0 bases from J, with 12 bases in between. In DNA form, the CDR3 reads TGTGCCAGCAGTTACTCCGACTTCAAGAACTCCTACGAGCAGTACTTC. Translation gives CASSYSDFKNSYEQYF.

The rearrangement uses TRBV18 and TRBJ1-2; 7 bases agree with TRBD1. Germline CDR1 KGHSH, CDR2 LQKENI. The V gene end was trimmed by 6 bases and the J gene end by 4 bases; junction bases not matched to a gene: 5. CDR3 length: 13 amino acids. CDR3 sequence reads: CASSSGTVYGYTF. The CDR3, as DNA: TGTGCCAGCTCGTCCGGGACAGTCTATGGCTACACCTTC.

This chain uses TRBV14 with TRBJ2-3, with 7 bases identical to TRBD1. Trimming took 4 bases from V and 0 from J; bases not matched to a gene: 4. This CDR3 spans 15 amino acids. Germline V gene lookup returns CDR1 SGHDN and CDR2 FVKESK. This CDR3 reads CASSLWTGSTDTQYF. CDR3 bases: TGTGCCAGCAGCCTCTGGACAGGAAGCACAGATACGCAGTATTTT.

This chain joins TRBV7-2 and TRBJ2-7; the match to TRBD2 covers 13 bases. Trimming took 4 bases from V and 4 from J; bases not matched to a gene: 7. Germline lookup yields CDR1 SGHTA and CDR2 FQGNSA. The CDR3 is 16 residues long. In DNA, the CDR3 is TGTGCCAGCAGCTCCCGGACTAGCGGGAGCAGGTACGAGCAGTACTTC. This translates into CASSSRTSGSRYEQYF.

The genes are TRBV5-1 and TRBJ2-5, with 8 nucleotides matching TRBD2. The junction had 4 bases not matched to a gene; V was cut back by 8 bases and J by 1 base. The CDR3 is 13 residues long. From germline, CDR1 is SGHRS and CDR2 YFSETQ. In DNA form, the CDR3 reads TGCGCCAGTGCGGGGGGACCCCAAGAGACCCAGTACTTC. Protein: CASAGGPQETQYF.

The chain's CDR3 is CASSKRTSGRGGANEQFF. CDR3 DNA: TGTGCCAGTAGTAAGAGGACTAGCGGGAGGGGGGGGGCCAATGAGCAGTTCTTC. The chain is built from TRBV19 and TRBJ2-1; 15 bases are shared with TRBD2. This CDR3 comprises 18 residues. Germline trimming cut 4 bases from V and 6 bases from J; bases unmatched to any gene: 10. Germline V lookup: CDR1 LNHDA, CDR2 SQIVND (reference sequence).

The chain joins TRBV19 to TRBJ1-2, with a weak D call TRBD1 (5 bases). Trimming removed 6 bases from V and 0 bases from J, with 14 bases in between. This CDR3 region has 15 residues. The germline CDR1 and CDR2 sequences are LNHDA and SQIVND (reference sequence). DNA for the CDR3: TGTGCCAGTAGGGGCGGGGCCGACCCTAACTATGGCTACACCTTC. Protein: CASRGGADPNYGYTF.

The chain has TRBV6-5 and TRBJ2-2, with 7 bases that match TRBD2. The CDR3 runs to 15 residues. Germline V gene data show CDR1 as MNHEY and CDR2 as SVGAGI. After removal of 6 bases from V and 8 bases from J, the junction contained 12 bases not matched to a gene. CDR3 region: CASRTVGGLWGELFF. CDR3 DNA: TGTGCCAGCAGAACAGTGGGAGGGTTGTGGGGGGAGCTGTTTTTT.

Here the CDR3 reads CASSLFLRENTEAFF. In DNA, the CDR3 is TGTGCCAGCAGTTTATTTTTGAGGGAGAACACTGAAGCTTTCTTT. The chain combines TRBV6-7 with TRBJ1-1; no clear D gene. TRBV6-7 is classed as an ORF, of uncertain function. V was shortened by 4 bases and J by 1 base, with 13 bases between the two germline ends. The CDR3 length is 15 residues.

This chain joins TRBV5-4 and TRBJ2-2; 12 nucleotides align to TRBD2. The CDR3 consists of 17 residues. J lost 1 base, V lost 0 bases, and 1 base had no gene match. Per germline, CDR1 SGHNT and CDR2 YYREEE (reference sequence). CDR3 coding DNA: TGTGCCAGCAGCTTGGGGGGACTAGCGGGGAACACCGGGGAGCTGTTTTTT. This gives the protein CASSLGGLAGNTGELFF.

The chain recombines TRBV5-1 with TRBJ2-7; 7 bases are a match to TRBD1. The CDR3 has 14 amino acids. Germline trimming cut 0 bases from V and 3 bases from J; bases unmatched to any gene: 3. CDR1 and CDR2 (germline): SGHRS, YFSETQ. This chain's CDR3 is CASSLGGQNYEQYF. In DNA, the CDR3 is TGCGCCAGCAGCTTGGGGGGACAGAACTACGAGCAGTACTTC.

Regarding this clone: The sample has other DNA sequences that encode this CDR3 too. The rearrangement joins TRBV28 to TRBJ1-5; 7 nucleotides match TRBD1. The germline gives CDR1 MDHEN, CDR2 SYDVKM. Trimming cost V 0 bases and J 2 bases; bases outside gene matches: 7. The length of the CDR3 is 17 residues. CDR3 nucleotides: TGTGCCAGCAGTTTATGGGCAGGGGGTACAGGCAATCAGCCCCAGCATTTT. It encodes CASSLWAGGTGNQPQHF.

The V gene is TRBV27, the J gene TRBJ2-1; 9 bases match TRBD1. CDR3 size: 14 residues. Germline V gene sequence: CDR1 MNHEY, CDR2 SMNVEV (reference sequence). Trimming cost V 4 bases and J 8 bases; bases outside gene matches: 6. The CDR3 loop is CASSSYGDRDEQFF. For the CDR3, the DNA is TGTGCCAGCAGTTCCTACGGGGACAGGGATGAGCAGTTCTTC.